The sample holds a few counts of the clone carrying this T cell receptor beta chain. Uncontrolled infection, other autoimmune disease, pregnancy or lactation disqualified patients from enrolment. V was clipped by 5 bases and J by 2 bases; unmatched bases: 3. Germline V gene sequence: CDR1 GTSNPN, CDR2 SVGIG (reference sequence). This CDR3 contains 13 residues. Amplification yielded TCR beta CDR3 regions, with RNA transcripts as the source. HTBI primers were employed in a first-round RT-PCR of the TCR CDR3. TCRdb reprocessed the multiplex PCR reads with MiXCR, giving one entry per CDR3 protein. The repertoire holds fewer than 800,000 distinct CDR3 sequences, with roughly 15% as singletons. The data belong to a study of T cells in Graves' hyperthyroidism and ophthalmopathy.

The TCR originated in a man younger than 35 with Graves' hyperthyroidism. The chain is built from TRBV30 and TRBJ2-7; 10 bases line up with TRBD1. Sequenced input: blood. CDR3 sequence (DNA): TGTGCCTGGGGGGGACAGGGGACCTACGAGCAGTACTTC. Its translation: CAWGGQGTYEQYF.